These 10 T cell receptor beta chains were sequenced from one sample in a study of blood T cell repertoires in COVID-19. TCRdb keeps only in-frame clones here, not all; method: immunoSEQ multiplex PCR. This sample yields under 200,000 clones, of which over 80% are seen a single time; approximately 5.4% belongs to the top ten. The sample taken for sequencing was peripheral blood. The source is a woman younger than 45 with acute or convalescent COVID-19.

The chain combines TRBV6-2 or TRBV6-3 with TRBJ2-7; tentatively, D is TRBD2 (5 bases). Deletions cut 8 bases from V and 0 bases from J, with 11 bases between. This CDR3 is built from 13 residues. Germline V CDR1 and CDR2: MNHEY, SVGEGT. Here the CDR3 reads CASGSGDSYEQYF. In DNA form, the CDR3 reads TGTGCCAGCGGTTCCGGGGACTCCTACGAGCAGTACTTC.

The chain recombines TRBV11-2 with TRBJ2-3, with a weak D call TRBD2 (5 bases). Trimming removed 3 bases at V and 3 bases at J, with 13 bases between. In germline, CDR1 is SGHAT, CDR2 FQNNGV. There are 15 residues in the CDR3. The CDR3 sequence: CASSLRAGGTDTQYF. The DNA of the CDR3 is TGTGCCAGCAGCTTGCGGGCGGGCGGAACAGATACGCAGTATTTT.

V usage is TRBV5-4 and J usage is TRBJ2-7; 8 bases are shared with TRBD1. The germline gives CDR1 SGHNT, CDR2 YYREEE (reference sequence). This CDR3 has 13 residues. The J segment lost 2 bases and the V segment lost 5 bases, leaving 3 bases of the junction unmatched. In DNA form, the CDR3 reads TGTGCCAGCAGTACAGGGGGAGCCTACGAGCAGTACTTC. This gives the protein CASSTGGAYEQYF.

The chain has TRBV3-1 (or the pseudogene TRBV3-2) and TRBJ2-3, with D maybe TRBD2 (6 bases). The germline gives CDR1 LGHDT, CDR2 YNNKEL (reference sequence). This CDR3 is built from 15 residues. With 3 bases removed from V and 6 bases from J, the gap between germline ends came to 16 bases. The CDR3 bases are TGTGCCAGCAGCCAGGGGACTCAACCTCGGGATACGCAGTATTTT. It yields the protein CASSQGTQPRDTQYF.

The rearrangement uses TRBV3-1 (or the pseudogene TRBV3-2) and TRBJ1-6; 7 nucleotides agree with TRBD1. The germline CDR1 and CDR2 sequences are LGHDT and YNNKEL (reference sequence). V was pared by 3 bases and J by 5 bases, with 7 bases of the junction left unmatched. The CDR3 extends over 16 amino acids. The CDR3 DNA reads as TGTGCCAGCAGCCATCTGACAGGGCAAAATAATTCACCCCTCCACTTT. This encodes CASSHLTGQNNSPLHF.

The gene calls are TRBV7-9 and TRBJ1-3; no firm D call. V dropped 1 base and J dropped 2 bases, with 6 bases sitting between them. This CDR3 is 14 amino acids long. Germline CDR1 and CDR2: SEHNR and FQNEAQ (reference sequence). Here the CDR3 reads CASSLDSAGNTIYF. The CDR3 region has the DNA TGTGCCAGCAGCTTAGATTCAGCTGGAAACACCATATATTTT. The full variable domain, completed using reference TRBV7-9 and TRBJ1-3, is DTGVSQNPRHKITKRGQNVTFRCDPISEHNRLYWYRQTLGQGPEFLTYFQNEAQLEKSRLLSDRFSAERPKGSFSTLEIQRTEQGDSAMYLCASSLDSAGNTIYFGEGSWLTVV.

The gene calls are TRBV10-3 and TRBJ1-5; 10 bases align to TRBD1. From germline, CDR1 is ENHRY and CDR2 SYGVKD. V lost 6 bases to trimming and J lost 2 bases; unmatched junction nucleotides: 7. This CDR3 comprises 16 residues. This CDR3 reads CAISGTGVTGNQPQHF. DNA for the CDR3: TGTGCCATCAGCGGGACAGGGGTGACCGGCAATCAGCCCCAGCATTTT.

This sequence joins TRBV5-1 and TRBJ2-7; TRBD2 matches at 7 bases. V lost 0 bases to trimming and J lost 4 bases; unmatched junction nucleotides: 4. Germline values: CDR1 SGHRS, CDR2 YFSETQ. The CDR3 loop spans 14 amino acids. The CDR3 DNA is TGCGCCAGCAGCTTGGACGGGAGGCTTTACGAGCAGTACTTC. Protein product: CASSLDGRLYEQYF.

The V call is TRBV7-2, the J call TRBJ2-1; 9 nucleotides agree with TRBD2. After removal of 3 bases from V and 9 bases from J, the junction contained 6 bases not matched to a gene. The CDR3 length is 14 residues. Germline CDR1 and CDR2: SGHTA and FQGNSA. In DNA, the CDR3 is TGTGCCAGCAGCTTGGTAGCGGGAGTTGTTGAGCAGTTCTTC. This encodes CASSLVAGVVEQFF.

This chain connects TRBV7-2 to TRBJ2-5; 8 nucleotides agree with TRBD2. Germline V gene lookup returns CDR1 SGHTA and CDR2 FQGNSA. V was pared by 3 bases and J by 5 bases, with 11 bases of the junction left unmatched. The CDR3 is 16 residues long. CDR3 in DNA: TGTGCCAGCAGCTTCATCAGCGGGGGAGGGAAGGAGACCCAGTACTTC. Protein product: CASSFISGGGKETQYF.